The source of this TCR beta chain is a study of blood T cell repertoires in COVID-19. Study background: The study drew acute and convalescent COVID-19 samples from the United States, Italy and Spain. T cells, B-cell-depleted T cells, or PBMCs provided the cDNA or gDNA that served as material.

Unmatched junction bases numbered 8, after V lost 3 bases and J lost 6 bases. The CDR3 sequence is 15 residues long. The germline gives CDR1 KGHSH, CDR2 LQKENI. Per the authors' pipeline: Counts of nucleated cells, estimated from reference gene primer amplification, were obtained. Sequenced by immunoSEQ multiplex PCR; TCRdb stores in-frame clones only, minus some. V, J and clone size reflect that table, while D and trimming were determined from the DNA. Among 35,000 to 50,000 clones listed, 89% were seen once. The origin of this receptor is a man between 65 and 80 years old with active COVID-19. V is TRBV18 and J is TRBJ2-7; TRBD1 agrees at 10 bases. Sequenced input: peripheral blood. The CDR3 sequence is CASSPPGTGVGEQYF. The CDR3 nucleotides read TGTGCCAGCTCACCCCCCGGGACAGGGGTTGGCGAGCAGTACTTC.